A selection of T cell receptor beta chains follows, all from one sample in a study of CD8 T cells in Susac syndrome. TCRdb re-called the immunoSEQ multiplex PCR reads with MiXCR, one entry per CDR3 protein. The sample records over 130,000 distinct CDR3 sequences, 85% to 95% being singletons. Sequenced input: CD4+ T cells from PBMCs. These TCRs come from a human donor with Susac syndrome. The CDR3 runs from the conserved cysteine through the conserved F or W. The D gene is left open where the match is weak. Clone size is shown for a subset of rows, as once, few, many or a class of expanded clone.

TRBD1	TRBV2	few	TRBJ1-2	CASSGTGGHGYTF	TGTGCCAGCAGTGGGACAGGGGGCCATGGCTACACCTTC
.	TRBV12-3/TRBV12-4	.	TRBJ2-7	CASNTGTSYEQYF	TGTGCCAGCAACACCGGGACTTCCTACGAGCAGTACTTC
.	TRBV20-1	.	TRBJ1-2	CSARAPDGYTF	TGCAGTGCTAGAGCCCCCGATGGCTACACCTTC
TRBD2	TRBV4-3	.	TRBJ2-1	CASSQETSGSLNEQFF	TGCGCCAGCAGCCAAGAAACTAGCGGGAGTTTAAATGAGCAGTTCTTC
.	TRBV12-3/TRBV12-4	.	TRBJ1-2	CASSLQGSGYTF	TGTGCCAGCAGTTTACAGGGGAGCGGCTACACCTTC
TRBD1	TRBV3-1	.	TRBJ1-1	CASSQVTGAAFF	TGTGCCAGCAGCCAAGTGACAGGGGCAGCTTTCTTT
TRBD1	TRBV18	.	TRBJ2-7	CASSRETGGGYEQYF	TGTGCCAGCTCAAGAGAGACAGGGGGAGGCTACGAGCAGTACTTC
TRBD2	TRBV20-1	.	TRBJ2-1	CSASLAGTSSYNEQFF	TGCAGTGCTAGCCTAGCGGGGACCTCCTCCTACAATGAGCAGTTCTTC
.	TRBV29-1	.	TRBJ1-1	CTLREGLNTEAFF	TGCACCCTGAGGGAGGGGCTGAACACTGAAGCTTTCTTT
.	TRBV30	.	TRBJ2-5	CAWTDLVTQYF	TGTGCCTGGACGGACCTGGTGACCCAGTACTTC
.	TRBV6-6	.	TRBJ2-1	CASAPGAYNEQFF	TGTGCCAGCGCCCCGGGCGCCTACAATGAGCAGTTCTTC
TRBD1	TRBV9	.	TRBJ1-1	CASSVGQGQNTEAFF	TGTGCCAGCAGCGTAGGACAGGGGCAGAACACTGAAGCTTTCTTT
.	TRBV30	.	TRBJ1-1	CAWSSQGTEAFF	TGTGCCTGGAGTTCTCAGGGAACTGAAGCTTTCTTT
.	TRBV12-5	.	TRBJ2-7	CASGRYRPGPYAYEQYF	TGTGCTAGTGGCCGATACCGACCGGGCCCATACGCCTACGAGCAGTACTTC
TRBD2	TRBV4-2	.	TRBJ2-7	CASSQDPGLAGHTYEQYF	TGTGCCAGCAGCCAAGATCCGGGTCTAGCGGGACACACCTACGAGCAGTACTTC
TRBD2	TRBV20-1	.	TRBJ2-5	CSATGLAGEETQYF	TGCAGTGCCACCGGACTAGCGGGAGAAGAGACCCAGTACTTC
.	TRBV29-1	.	TRBJ1-1	CSVGQLSTEAFF	TGCAGCGTTGGTCAGTTGTCCACTGAAGCTTTCTTT
.	TRBV30	.	TRBJ1-1	CAWRQGRITEAFF	TGTGCCTGGAGGCAAGGGAGGATCACTGAAGCTTTCTTT
.	TRBV4-3	.	TRBJ2-3	CASSQDSQGASGSTDTQYF	TGCGCCAGCAGCCAAGATAGCCAGGGGGCTAGCGGGAGCACAGATACGCAGTATTTT
.	TRBV20-1	.	TRBJ2-5	CSVGESETQYF	TGCAGTGTTGGGGAGTCGGAGACCCAGTACTTC
.	TRBV20-1	.	TRBJ1-1	CSVVGNTEAFF	TGCAGTGTAGTCGGAAACACTGAAGCTTTCTTT
TRBD1	TRBV25-1	once	TRBJ1-3	CASSKGARNTIYF	TGTGCCAGCAGTAAGGGGGCGAGAAACACCATATATTTT
.	TRBV28	.	TRBJ1-1	CASSLRWTEAFF	TGTGCCAGCAGTTTACGGTGGACTGAAGCTTTCTTT
TRBD2	TRBV20-1	.	TRBJ2-3	CSARHGLAGASDTQYF	TGCAGTGCTAGACACGGACTAGCGGGAGCATCAGATACGCAGTATTTT
.	TRBV2	.	TRBJ2-3	CASSPQADTQYF	TGTGCCAGCAGCCCGCAGGCAGATACGCAGTATTTT
.	TRBV10-3	.	TRBJ2-1	CAISELAEGMDEQFF	TGTGCCATCAGTGAGTTAGCGGAGGGGATGGATGAGCAGTTCTTC
.	TRBV6-6	.	TRBJ2-7	CASRGSTYEQYF	TGTGCCAGCAGGGGTTCTACCTACGAGCAGTACTTC
.	TRBV7-9	.	TRBJ2-4	CASSFRDPSLAKNIQYF	TGTGCCAGCAGCTTTCGGGACCCCTCCCTAGCCAAAAACATTCAGTACTTC
TRBD2	TRBV20-1	.	TRBJ2-1	CSASVLAGSSYNEQFF	TGCAGTGCTAGTGTACTAGCGGGGAGCTCCTACAATGAGCAGTTCTTC
.	TRBV6-1	.	TRBJ2-2	CASIVLFGGHTGELFF	TGTGCCAGCATCGTACTTTTTGGGGGTCACACCGGGGAGCTGTTTTTT
TRBD2	TRBV19	.	TRBJ2-1	CASSQGLAGGLNEQFF	TGTGCCAGTAGCCAAGGACTAGCGGGAGGACTCAATGAGCAGTTCTTC
TRBD1	TRBV24-1	.	TRBJ2-3	CATSGGQVPTDTQYF	TGTGCCACCAGTGGGGGACAGGTGCCCACAGATACGCAGTATTTT
.	TRBV11-2	.	TRBJ1-1	CASRYTVTPEAFF	TGTGCCAGCAGATACACCGTAACCCCTGAAGCTTTCTTT
TRBD2	TRBV18	.	TRBJ2-7	CASSPPAGGYEQYF	TGTGCCAGCTCACCTCCGGCGGGAGGCTACGAGCAGTACTTC
.	TRBV7-9	.	TRBJ1-5	CASSPGADQPQHF	TGTGCCAGCAGCCCAGGGGCCGATCAGCCCCAGCATTTT
TRBD2	TRBV30	.	TRBJ2-1	CASGTSGNNEQFF	TGTGCCTCTGGGACTAGCGGCAACAATGAGCAGTTCTTC
.	TRBV12-3/TRBV12-4	.	TRBJ2-7	CASSLVGTEQYF	TGTGCCAGCAGTTTAGTGGGGACCGAGCAGTACTTC
TRBD2	TRBV11-1	.	TRBJ2-4	CASSLGSGTSGRGRSIQYF	TGTGCCAGCAGCTTAGGTTCCGGGACTAGCGGGAGAGGACGTAGCATTCAGTACTTC
.	TRBV4-1	.	TRBJ2-1	CASTLASLGSSYNEQFF	TGCGCCAGCACCTTGGCCTCTCTCGGAAGCTCCTACAATGAGCAGTTCTTC
.	TRBV29-1	.	TRBJ1-1	CSGPVCGTEAFF	TGCAGCGGCCCGGTTTGCGGTACTGAAGCTTTCTTT
.	TRBV6-6	.	TRBJ1-2	CASSYDYRGNYGYTF	TGTGCCAGCAGTTACGACTATCGGGGCAACTATGGCTACACCTTC
TRBD2	TRBV20-1	.	TRBJ2-1	CSALGLAGGDNEQFF	TGCAGTGCTTTGGGGCTAGCGGGAGGAGACAATGAGCAGTTCTTC
TRBD2	TRBV30	.	TRBJ2-4	CAWSVRRHLKWTSGGIAKNIQYF	TGTGCCTGGAGTGTACGGAGACATCTGAAATGGACTAGCGGGGGTATAGCCAAAAACATTCAGTACTTC
TRBD1	TRBV28	.	TRBJ1-1	CASSLPGQYTEAFF	TGTGCCAGCAGCCTTCCGGGACAGTACACTGAAGCTTTCTTT
TRBD1	TRBV29-1	.	TRBJ1-1	CSGTTGATEAFF	TGCAGCGGTACCACAGGGGCCACTGAAGCTTTCTTT
.	TRBV27	.	TRBJ2-3	CASSPGGGGLTDTQYF	TGTGCCAGCAGTCCAGGGGGCGGGGGGCTCACAGATACGCAGTATTTT
TRBD1	TRBV11-2	many	TRBJ2-1	CASSTGGDRGNEQFF	TGTGCCAGCAGCACAGGGGGGGACAGGGGCAATGAGCAGTTCTTC
.	TRBV9	.	TRBJ1-1	CASSVVPENTEAFF	TGTGCCAGCAGCGTAGTGCCAGAGAACACTGAAGCTTTCTTT
.	TRBV12-3/TRBV12-4	once	TRBJ2-3	CASRKTGKDTQYF	TGTGCCAGCAGAAAAACAGGGAAAGATACGCAGTATTTT
.	TRBV15	.	TRBJ2-1	CATSQGLHNNEQFF	TGTGCCACTTCCCAAGGCCTACACAACAATGAGCAGTTCTTC
TRBD1	TRBV12-3/TRBV12-4	.	TRBJ2-3	CASSFYVTGASTDTQYF	TGTGCCAGCAGTTTTTACGTGACAGGGGCAAGCACAGATACGCAGTATTTT
.	TRBV28	.	TRBJ2-7	CASRGGYEQYF	TGTGCCAGCAGAGGGGGATACGAGCAGTACTTC
TRBD1	TRBV7-3	.	TRBJ2-5	CASSLTGQGAETQYF	TGTGCCAGCAGCTTAACGGGACAGGGGGCGGAGACCCAGTACTTC